This entry concerns a single TCR beta chain. This sample stems from a study of blood T cell repertoires in COVID-19. Sequenced by immunoSEQ multiplex PCR; TCRdb stores in-frame clones only, minus some. This table has roughly 90,000 clones, roughly 80% appearing once. This clonotype originated in a woman aged 80 or over with active or convalescent COVID-19. The specimen sequenced was peripheral blood.

CDR3 nucleotide sequence: TGCGCCAGCAGCCAGACAGGGAGCCCTGAAGCTTTCTTT. Encoded protein: CASSQTGSPEAFF. The chain joins TRBV4-3 to TRBJ1-1, with TRBD1 matching 7 bases. The germline CDR1 and CDR2 sequences are LGHNA and YSLEER. V lost 3 bases to trimming and J lost 6 bases; unmatched junction nucleotides: 4. CDR3 length equals 13 residues.